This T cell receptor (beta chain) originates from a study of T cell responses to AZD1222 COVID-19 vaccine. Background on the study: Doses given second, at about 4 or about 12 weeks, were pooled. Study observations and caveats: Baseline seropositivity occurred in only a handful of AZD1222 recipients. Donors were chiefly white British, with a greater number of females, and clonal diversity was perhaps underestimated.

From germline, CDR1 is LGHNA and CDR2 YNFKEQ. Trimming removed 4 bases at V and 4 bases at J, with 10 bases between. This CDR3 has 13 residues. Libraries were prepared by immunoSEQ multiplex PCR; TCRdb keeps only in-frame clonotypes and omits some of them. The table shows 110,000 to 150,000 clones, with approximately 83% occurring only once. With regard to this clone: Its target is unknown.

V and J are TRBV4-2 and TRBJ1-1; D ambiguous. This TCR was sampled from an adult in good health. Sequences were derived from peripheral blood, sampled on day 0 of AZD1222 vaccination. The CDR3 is CASSRIGSTEAFF. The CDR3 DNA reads TGTGCCAGCAGCCGGATCGGGAGCACTGAAGCTTTCTTT.